This T cell receptor beta chain comes out of a study of T cell clonality in common variable immunodeficiency. This clone was picked up many times. Its antigen is not identified. The sequenced fragment ends 3 residues before the CDR3 boundary, so the rest is inferred from the germline J gene. In germline, CDR1 is LNHDA, CDR2 SQIVND (reference sequence). V lost 5 bases and J 3 bases, leaving 7 bases between the germline ends. CDR3 size: 13 residues. Overall study results and limits: Common variable immunodeficiency TCR beta sequences reportedly had fewer deletions and N-nucleotide insertions.

Each donor provided roughly 5 to 8 ml of heparinized whole blood. Equal genomic DNA amounts from CVID and control samples were sequenced. Repertoires were generated with immunoSEQ multiplex PCR, while TCRdb's copy carries only in-frame clones and drops some. The sample has 30,000 to 40,000 clones, none seen only once. This clonotype was sampled from a person between 18 and 75 years old in good health. The sequenced material came from peripheral blood mononuclear cells. This rearrangement joins TRBV19 to TRBJ1-4; TRBD1 might be the D (5 bases). The CDR3 spells CASSEQANEKLFF. The sequenced CDR3 bases are TGTGCCAGTAGTGAACAGGCTAATGAAAAA.